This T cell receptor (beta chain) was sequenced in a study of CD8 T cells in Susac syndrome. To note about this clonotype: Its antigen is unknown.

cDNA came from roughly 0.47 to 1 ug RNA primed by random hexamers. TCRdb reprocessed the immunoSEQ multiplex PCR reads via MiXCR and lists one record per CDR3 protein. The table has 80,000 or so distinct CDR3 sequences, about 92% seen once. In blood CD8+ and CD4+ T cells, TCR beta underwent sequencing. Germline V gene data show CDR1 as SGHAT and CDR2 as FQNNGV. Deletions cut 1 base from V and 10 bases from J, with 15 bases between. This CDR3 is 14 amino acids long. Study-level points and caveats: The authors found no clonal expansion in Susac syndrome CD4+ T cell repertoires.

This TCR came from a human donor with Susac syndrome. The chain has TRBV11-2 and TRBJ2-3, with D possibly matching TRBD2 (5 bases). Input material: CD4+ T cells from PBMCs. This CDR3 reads CASSLAGSVKAQYF. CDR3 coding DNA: TGTGCCAGCAGCTTAGCGGGGAGCGTCAAGGCGCAGTATTTT.